Listed here are 26 T cell receptor beta chains from one sample, sequenced in a study of CD8 T cells in ankylosing spondylitis. Broader study findings: A motif of fewer than ten highly homologous TCR beta variants was seen as apparently characteristic of ankylosing spondylitis blood.

TCRdb re-called the 5' RACE reads with MiXCR, one entry per CDR3 protein. The sample includes about 540,000 distinct CDR3 sequences, roughly 13% of them seen just once. These receptors' targets are unknown. Sequencing was done on a sample of blood, either unsorted or a sorted T cell fraction (not recorded which). These receptor sequences come from a male donor with ankylosing spondylitis.

Only a few counts were recorded for this clonotype. The chain has TRBV5-1 and TRBJ2-1, with 7 bases identical to TRBD2. Germline-derived CDR1 and CDR2 are SGHRS and YFSETQ. V trimming: 6 bases; J trimming: 3 bases; junction bases outside the gene matches: 15. The length of the CDR3 is 17 residues. The CDR3 here is CASTPRPWGGYYNEQFF. The CDR3 DNA reads as TGCGCCAGCACCCCCCGACCGTGGGGAGGGTACTACAATGAGCAGTTCTTC.

This clonotype has at least ten counts. The chain links TRBV12-3 or TRBV12-4 to TRBJ1-4, with no clear D. The V end was cut by 2 bases, the J end by 5 bases, with 12 bases between. This CDR3 region has 15 residues. In DNA form, the CDR3 reads TGTGCCAGCAGTTTACGAGGGTCCGGGAATGAAAAACTGTTTTTT. Translated, it gives CASSLRGSGNEKLFF.

This clonotype was picked up one time. This rearrangement joins TRBV5-5 to TRBJ2-7, with 12 bases matching TRBD2. V lost 4 bases and J lost 6; bases outside the gene matches: 8. Germline lookup yields CDR1 SGHKS and CDR2 YYEKEE (reference sequence). This CDR3 is 15 amino acids long. CDR3 in DNA: TGTGCCAGCAGCCCCGTGGGACTAGCGGGCCTCGAGCAGTACTTC. It specifies CASSPVGLAGLEQYF.

This clonotype was picked up a small number of times. J is TRBJ1-2 and V is TRBV24-1; D not resolved. V was clipped by 1 base and J by 6 bases, with 11 bases between them. Germline V gene sequence: CDR1 KGHDR, CDR2 SFDVKD. This CDR3 spans 14 amino acids. The CDR3 protein is CATSDFPGSHGYTF. The CDR3 DNA reads as TGTGCCACCAGTGATTTCCCAGGATCACATGGCTACACCTTC.

This clonotype was observed a few times. The rearrangement links TRBV19 to TRBJ2-7; TRBD2 agrees at 9 bases. This CDR3 region has 14 residues. The J segment lost 2 bases and the V segment lost 6 bases, leaving 5 bases of the junction unmatched. Germline loops: CDR1 LNHDA, CDR2 SQIVND (reference sequence). The CDR3 sequence: CASSRLAGTYEQYF. The CDR3 nucleotides are TGTGCCAGTAGCCGGCTAGCGGGAACCTACGAGCAGTACTTC.

In this sample, this clonotype turned up a few times. The rearrangement joins TRBV5-1 to TRBJ1-4; TRBD1 might be the D (5 bases). V was cut by 1 base and J by 7 bases, with 11 bases left in between. This CDR3 comprises 14 residues. CDR1 and CDR2 (germline): SGHRS, YFSETQ. CDR3 sequence (DNA): TGCGCCAGCAGCTTGTTAGGGGAGAGTGAAAAACTGTTTTTT. Translated, it gives CASSLLGESEKLFF.

In this sample, this clonotype turned up a few times. The CDR3 spells CSARDVGVGTDTQYF. The CDR3 nucleotides are TGCAGTGCTAGAGATGTGGGGGTAGGCACAGATACGCAGTATTTT. The chain links TRBV20-1 to TRBJ2-3, with D perhaps matching TRBD1 or TRBD2 (5 bases each). The CDR3 has 15 residues. CDR1 and CDR2 from the germline V gene are DFQATT and SNEGSKA (reference sequence). V was pared by 0 bases and J by 1 base, with 11 bases between.

CDR3 protein: CASSQEGTRWGGEQFF. DNA for the CDR3: TGCGCCAGCAGCCAAGAAGGGACTAGATGGGGCGGGGAGCAGTTCTTC. V and J are TRBV4-1 and TRBJ2-1; TRBD2 matches 8 bases. Germline CDR1 and CDR2: MGHRA and YSYEKL. The junction had 11 bases not matched to a gene; V was cut back by 0 bases and J by 10 bases. The CDR3 has 16 amino acids.

This chain uses TRBV3-1 with TRBJ1-2; 8 positions agree with TRBD1. This CDR3 region has 17 residues. Germline V gives CDR1 LGHDT, CDR2 YNNKEL (reference sequence). V lost 4 bases to trimming and J lost 8 bases; unmatched junction nucleotides: 18. DNA of the CDR3: TGTGCCAGCAGCCCTCCGGGCACTTTCCAGGGGGCAGAAGGCTACACCTTC. Encoded protein: CASSPPGTFQGAEGYTF.

The V and J genes are TRBV12-3 or TRBV12-4 and TRBJ2-5; a weak D match, TRBD1 (5 bases). V lost 3 bases to trimming and J lost 0 bases, with 11 bases between them. The CDR3 length is 15 residues. Here the CDR3 DNA reads TGTGCCAGCAGTTTGAGTGTAGGGGACCAAGAGACCCAGTACTTC. It codes for CASSLSVGDQETQYF.

Many counts were recorded for this clonotype. V and J are TRBV5-1 and TRBJ1-1; 8 nucleotides match TRBD1. CDR1 is SGHRS and CDR2 is YFSETQ in the germline V gene. V lost 2 bases, J lost 4 bases, and 7 bases stayed unmatched. CDR3 size: 15 residues. The CDR3 protein is CASSFSTGGSTEAFF. CDR3 bases: TGCGCCAGCAGCTTTTCAACAGGGGGTTCCACTGAAGCTTTCTTT.

This clonotype was recorded at least ten times. The V gene is TRBV5-1, the J gene TRBJ1-1, with D perhaps matching TRBD1 (5 bases). Germline CDR1 is SGHRS and CDR2 is YFSETQ. This CDR3 is 14 amino acids long. With 2 bases removed from V and 2 bases from J, the gap between germline ends came to 10 bases. The CDR3 loop is CASSLLDSNTEAFF. DNA of the CDR3: TGCGCCAGCAGCTTACTTGACAGCAACACTGAAGCTTTCTTT.

The table lists this clonotype with many counts. The V call is TRBV20-1, the J call TRBJ2-4; no clear D. Trimming removed 1 base from V and 0 bases from J, with 13 bases in between. The CDR3 runs 16 residues. CDR1 DFQATT and CDR2 SNEGSKA come from the germline V gene (reference sequence). The DNA for the CDR3 is TGCAGTGCTAGAGCAACGGAACATATAGCCAAAAACATTCAGTACTTC. It is translated as CSARATEHIAKNIQYF.

The rearrangement links TRBV5-5 to TRBJ2-7; no definite D call. Trimming stripped 1 base from V and 2 bases from J, with 10 bases between. Germline values: CDR1 SGHKS, CDR2 YYEKEE (reference sequence). The CDR3 length is 14 residues. CDR3 region: CASSLYGRTYEQYV. CDR3 bases: TGTGCCAGCAGCTTGTACGGCAGGACCTACGAGCAGTACGTC.

The chain has TRBV20-1 and TRBJ1-6; 9 bases align to TRBD1. This CDR3 is 14 amino acids long. Germline V gene data show CDR1 as DFQATT and CDR2 as SNEGSKA (reference sequence). Losses at the gene ends were 0 bases for V and 10 bases for J; bases not matched to a gene: 4. This CDR3 is CSARDTGGRSPLHF. The CDR3 nucleotides read TGCAGTGCTAGAGACACAGGGGGCAGGTCACCCCTCCACTTT.

This chain links TRBV4-2 with TRBJ2-7; 8 bases line up with TRBD1. Looked up from germline, CDR1 is LGHNA and CDR2 is YNFKEQ. The CDR3 has 20 residues. V trimming: 0 bases; J trimming: 3 bases; junction bases outside the gene matches: 19. CDR3 region: CASSQDLQTGALATVYEQYF. The CDR3 nucleotides are TGTGCCAGCAGCCAAGATTTACAGACAGGGGCTCTGGCCACCGTCTACGAGCAGTACTTC.

This clonotype showed up just a few times. The chain combines TRBV6-2 or TRBV6-3 with TRBJ2-7, with 8 bases fitting TRBD2. CDR1 is MNHEY, CDR2 SVGEGT, per germline. The J segment lost 5 bases and the V segment lost 6 bases, leaving 12 bases of the junction unmatched. CDR3 length equals 15 residues. In nucleotides, the CDR3 is TGTGCCAGCAGCAACTCAGACGCGGGAGGAGACGAGCAGTACGTC. This sequence encodes CASSNSDAGGDEQYV.

This clonotype has a handful of counts. The chain employs TRBV5-1 and TRBJ2-3; TRBD2 matches at 8 bases. CDR1 and CDR2 (germline): SGHRS, YFSETQ. There are 14 residues in the CDR3. The junction had 4 bases not matched to a gene; V was cut back by 3 bases and J by 4 bases. CDR3 region: CASSSSSGADTQYF. DNA for the CDR3: TGCGCCAGCAGCTCGAGTAGCGGGGCAGATACGCAGTATTTT.

This clonotype was seen only a few times. CDR3 sequence: CSAPKQGHTDTQYF. CDR3 nucleotides: TGCAGTGCCCCGAAACAGGGCCACACAGATACGCAGTATTTT. The rearrangement links TRBV20-1 to TRBJ2-3; TRBD1 might be the D (6 bases). Germline V gene sequence: CDR1 DFQATT, CDR2 SNEGSKA (reference sequence). The CDR3 is made up of 14 amino acids. V was clipped by 6 bases and J by 2 bases, with 15 bases between them.

This clonotype was seen at least ten times. V gene TRBV20-1 combines with J gene TRBJ2-1, with D unclear. The germline V gene has CDR1 DFQATT and CDR2 SNEGSKA (reference sequence). This CDR3 region has 13 residues. Trimming removed 3 bases at V and 8 bases at J, with 14 bases between. Written as DNA, the CDR3 is TGCAGTGCTAGCTCTCTCAGAAGCGATGAGCAGTTCTTC. Translated: CSASSLRSDEQFF.

This clonotype was counted between two and nine times. V usage is TRBV29-1 and J usage is TRBJ2-1; 8 bases match TRBD2. The CDR3 length is 14 residues. Germline V gene lookup returns CDR1 SQVTM and CDR2 ANQGSEA. The junction had 8 bases not matched to a gene; V was cut back by 8 bases and J by 2 bases. In DNA form, the CDR3 reads TGCAGCTCGACTCGGGGGGGTACCTACAATGAGCAGTTCTTC. Protein sequence: CSSTRGGTYNEQFF.

The chain carries TRBV6-1 and TRBJ2-2; D gene ambiguous. V lost 5 bases to trimming and J lost 7 bases, with 11 bases between them. This CDR3 spans 13 amino acids. From germline, CDR1 is MNHNS and CDR2 SASEGT. The CDR3 spells CASSRGAIGELFF. CDR3 DNA sequence: TGTGCCAGCAGTCGAGGCGCAATCGGGGAGCTGTTTTTT.

The chain joins TRBV7-7 to TRBJ2-3; 7 positions match TRBD2. With V trimmed by 1 base and J by 6 bases, 7 bases remained unmatched. Germline V gene data show CDR1 as SSHAT and CDR2 as FNYEAQ (reference sequence). CDR3 size: 15 residues. CDR3 nucleotides: TGTGCCAGCAGCTTAGGGGGGGGACTCGACGATACGCAGTATTTT. As protein: CASSLGGGLDDTQYF.

This clonotype was picked up many times. The rearrangement joins TRBV6-1 to TRBJ1-2; unclear D gene. V lost 11 bases to trimming and J lost 4 bases, with 23 bases between them. The germline V gene encodes CDR1 MNHNS and CDR2 SASEGT. This CDR3 is 15 amino acids long. CDR3 nucleotide sequence: TGTGCCGGAGCACGGATGATCGGAGGGAGCTATGGCTACACCTTC. Encoded protein: CAGARMIGGSYGYTF.

This clonotype was observed a handful of times. Here the CDR3 reads CASGFQGLGNTGELFF. Written as DNA, the CDR3 is TGTGCTAGTGGTTTTCAGGGGCTAGGGAACACCGGGGAGCTGTTTTTT. The chain is built from TRBV12-5 and TRBJ2-2; TRBD1 might be the D (6 bases). The CDR3 extends over 16 amino acids. Trimming removed 3 bases from V and 1 base from J, with 12 bases in between. Germline V gene lookup returns CDR1 LGHNT and CDR2 FRNRAP.

This clonotype was counted only a few times. The rearrangement uses TRBV7-8 and TRBJ2-1; tentative D call: TRBD2 (5 bases). The CDR3 extends over 13 amino acids. Germline values: CDR1 SGHVS, CDR2 FQNEAQ. Trimming stripped 5 bases from V and 8 bases from J, with 13 bases between. The CDR3, as DNA: TGTGCCAGCAGCCCCGGACTTAGGGATGAGCAGTTCTTC. Protein sequence: CASSPGLRDEQFF.